This T cell receptor beta chain comes out of a study of shared clonotypes between healthy human individuals (dated by TCRdb to between 2020 and 2021). With regard to the full study: Two women and a few men aged 18 to 49 years were included in the cohort. For each donor, CD4 naive and CD4 memory were each given three plates, CD8 naive was given two plates, and CD8 memory was given one plate. Blood TCR repertoires of roughly five healthy adults were deeply sequenced to estimate repertoire size and the extent of clonotype sharing between individuals. To increase sequencing depth and limit assay-specific biases, different laboratories used diverse techniques to prepare libraries and sequence TCR repertoires. Per donor, leukapheresis produced somewhere between about 0.8 and 9 billion PBMCs. General findings and caveats noted by the study authors: Sampling was restricted to blood, and TCR repertoires in tissue are likely to differ from TCR repertoires in blood. Even with the large sequencing depth, rarefaction of the sorted-subset datasets indicated that sequencing was incomplete. Pairwise subsampling led to the expectation that sequencing depth would affect the degree of clonotype sharing among donors. Around 5% of naive CD4, 3% to 4% of naive CD8, approximately 2.2% of memory CD4, and around 0.42% of memory CD8 clonotypes were shared across a few donors. Higher generation probabilities were observed for clonotypes shared by all four sorted-subset donors than for non-shared clonotypes. Because the study included a small number of donors, the genetic and exposure-history diversity represented was limited. Larger estimated clonotype richness was generally found for naive subsets than for memory subsets.

The donors were healthy, HIV-negative adults with no recently reported acute infections or vaccinations. Only Caucasian adults living in Nashville, Tennessee, USA were represented among the donors. The CD8 memory samples were a combination of magnetically selected CD45RO+ cells and CCR7-negative CD45RA+ effector memory (TemRA) cells. Blood was collected by leukapheresis, and PBMCs were isolated by Ficoll-Histopaque density gradient centrifugation and then cryopreserved in liquid nitrogen vapor phase. Analytical flow cytometry was used to check the purity and quantity of each magnetically sorted T cell population. Genomic DNA was isolated from every sorted fraction and measured by UV absorbance on a Nanodrop 2000c. For this chain, trimming is 4 bases at the V end and 4 bases at the J end, and the number of junction bases without a gene match is 4. Sequences SGDLS (CDR1) and YYNGEE (CDR2) are obtained from the germline V gene. There are 15 amino acids in the CDR3, from cysteine to phenylalanine inclusive. Of the read, only the CDR3 DNA is kept; its 45 bases are in frame from base 1.

In this sample, this clone turned up a few times. Its recognized antigen is unknown. No qualities accompany the bases; no much larger clone lies one base away. Using the deep immunoSEQ assay, TCR CDR3 regions were amplified from genomic DNA by multiplex PCR. Genomic DNA extracted from each cell subset was distributed evenly over all wells of several immunoSEQ 96-well plates, and each plate served as one replicate. For sorted subsets, approximately 210 ng genomic DNA, equal to 30,000 or so T cell genomes, was loaded into each replicate PCR. Purified libraries were quantified with a Qubit 3.0 fluorometer, sized on a Bioanalyzer 2100, and re-quantified with the KAPA Library Quantification kit. Every immunoSEQ 96-well plate was sequenced on a separate single-read 150-cycle Illumina NextSeq 550 flow cell. The authors' analysis ran thus. Because only junctional sequences without quality scores were contained in the immunoSEQ output, filtering matching that applied to full-length reads could not be performed. Sequences were annotated with PyIR, a Python wrapper for IgBLAST v1.9, and V/J genes and CDR3 were assigned using IMGT germline references. Reads were removed for weak V/J assignments (E-value above 1e-6), missing CDR3, stop codons, out-of-frame junctions, or ambiguous translated residues. V3J clonotypes were defined as sequences sharing an identical inferred V gene, J gene, and CDR3 amino acid sequence. Percentage overlap between repertoires was computed as shared unique clonotypes divided by the size of the smaller repertoire. Richness of each repertoire was evaluated using RTK rarefaction, the Chao1 estimator, and Recon v2.1 estimates of unobserved clonotypes. Generation probabilities for all TCRbeta clonotypes obtained by the gDNA method from a handful of donors were computed using OLGA. TCRdb stores this immuneACCESS table with in-frame sequences only. Part of the clones is absent; in the studies checked, under half of the shortfall reflects unresolved V genes, and no reason is known for the rest. From that table come the V and J calls and clone size; the DNA was used to work out D and trimming. The sample yields roughly 660,000 clones; 90% were counted once. About 34% of the sample rests with the top ten.

The chain is made from TRBV9 and TRBJ2-1; 11 bases in between match TRBD1. The sequence was obtained from a man in his late teens or twenties in good health. Some clones in this sample may be carry-over from other donors' samples. What was sequenced was memory CD8+ T cells from PBMCs. Reading the label with the study, this specimen's cell subset or site is: CD45RO+ cells pooled with CCR7-negative TemRA cells. In nucleotide form, the sequence is TGTGCCAGCAGCCTCCGGGACAGGGGGTACAATGAGCAGTTCTTC. The encoded protein is CASSLRDRGYNEQFF.